The 3 T cell receptor beta chains below were found in one sample sequenced in a study of blood T cell repertoires in COVID-19 (dated by TCRdb to 2019 to 2021). The library relied on the immunoSEQ multiplex PCR assay. TCRdb re-hosts the immuneACCESS table, in-frame sequences only. Its copies lack some clones; in the studies checked, an unresolved V gene accounts for under half of them, and the cause for the rest is not known. In all, the sample holds approximately 350,000 clones, and roughly four fifths of those were seen once. Of the sample, less than 6% is held by the ten largest clones. Material: PBMCs or T cells enriched from blood (not recorded which). The source of these receptors is a woman between 45 and 60 years old who had recovered from COVID-19.

The CDR3 DNA reads TGTGCCAGCAGCCAAGATCTGAGCGGGACCCACTCTAGCACAGATACGCAGTATTTT. Translating it yields CASSQDLSGTHSSTDTQYF. The chain recombines TRBV4-2 with TRBJ2-3; 7 nucleotides agree with TRBD2. V trimming: 0 bases; J trimming: 0 bases; junction bases outside the gene matches: 12. CDR1 and CDR2 from the germline V gene are LGHNA and YNFKEQ. The CDR3 runs to 19 residues.

The chain has TRBV5-1 and TRBJ1-1; D perhaps matches TRBD1 (5 bases). The CDR3 is 16 residues long. Trimming cost V 0 bases and J 1 base, with 13 bases left between them. Germline CDR1 reads SGHRS; CDR2 reads YFSETQ. The DNA of the CDR3 is TGCGCCAGCAGCTTGGTGGCAGGGTCACCGAACACTGAAGCTTTCTTT. As protein: CASSLVAGSPNTEAFF. Variable domain in full (rest from reference TRBV5-1 and TRBJ1-1): KAGVTQTPRYLIKTRGQQVTLSCSPISGHRSVSWYQQTPGQGLQFLFEYFSETQRNKGNFPGRFSGRQFSNSRSEMNVSTLELGDSALYLCASSLVAGSPNTEAFFGQGTRLTVV.

Only one count was recorded for this clone. The rearrangement joins TRBV5-6 to TRBJ2-7; maybe TRBD1 (5 bases). Germline V gene sequence: CDR1 SGHDT, CDR2 YYEEEE. Trimming stripped 0 bases from V and 7 bases from J, with 11 bases between. The CDR3 covers 13 residues. CDR3 DNA sequence: TGTGCCAGCAGCTTGGAGGCAGGGCAAGAGCAGTACTTC. Encoded protein: CASSLEAGQEQYF.